This TCR beta chain was sequenced in a study of shared clonotypes between healthy human individuals. This CDR3 is built from 14 residues. From germline, CDR1 is ENHRY and CDR2 SYGVKD. V lost 8 bases and J 2 bases, leaving 10 bases between the germline ends. The method was immunoSEQ multiplex PCR; TCRdb's version includes in-frame clones alone and lacks a portion of them. The sample lists 640,000 or so clones; around 72% were seen once. Sequencing was carried out using memory CD4+ T cells sorted from blood. Subset: CD45RA-negative fraction. The sequence came from a woman in her thirties in good health. This chain links TRBV10-3 with TRBJ2-6; possibly TRBD2 for D (6 bases). DNA for the CDR3: TGTGCCATCTCTTGGGGGGCTGGGGCCAACGTCCTGACTTTC. Encoded protein: CAISWGAGANVLTF.